These 30 T cell receptor beta chains originate from one sample sequenced in a study of CXCR3-negative and CXCR3-positive naive CD8 T cells. Findings and caveats of the study: Naive CXCR3-positive cells had TRB CDR3s more hydrophobic than those of CXCR3-negative naive cells.

The antigens these receptors bind are not known. UMI-labeled 5' RACE yielded the TRB cDNA libraries. Reanalyzing the 5' RACE reads, TCRdb keeps one entry per CDR3 protein, without DNA. This sample lists 2,500 to 3,000 distinct CDR3 sequences; its ten largest clones have around 2%. The sample comprised naive CXCR3+ CD8+ T cells from blood. Subset here: CD45RO-CCR7+CD27+CD95- naive CD8+ T cells expressing CXCR3 (TNR3+). These receptors were taken from a human donor in good health. Some clones in this sample may be carry-over from other donors' samples.

This clonotype is deemed medium-sized (0.01 to 0.1%) by its frequency. The chain is built from TRBV29-1 and TRBJ2-5; the D call from TCRdb, TRBD1, cannot be confirmed without DNA. Germline values: CDR1 SQVTM, CDR2 ANQGSEA. The CDR3 is 14 residues long. The CDR3: CSVDAGQLQETQYF.

Measured by frequency, this clonotype is medium-sized. The rearrangement uses TRBV10-1 and TRBJ2-3. CDR1 is WNHNN, CDR2 SYGVQD, per germline (reference sequence). The length of the CDR3 is 14 residues. The CDR3 sequence is CASASHLNTDTQYF.

By frequency, this clonotype registers medium-sized. The V call is TRBV6-2 or TRBV6-3, the J call TRBJ1-1. Germline loops: CDR1 MNHEY, CDR2 SVGEGT. This CDR3 contains 11 residues. The chain's CDR3 is CASSYSGEAFF.

This clonotype registers medium-sized by frequency. The CDR3 loop is CSARDVQDWVANEQFF. The rearrangement links TRBV20-1 to TRBJ2-1. Germline V gene lookup returns CDR1 DFQATT and CDR2 SNEGSKA (reference sequence). CDR3 length equals 16 residues.

According to its frequency, this clonotype is medium-sized. The chain recombines TRBV29-1 with TRBJ2-1; TCRdb proposes TRBD1, but this gene call is untestable without DNA. The germline V gene has CDR1 SQVTM and CDR2 ANQGSEA. CDR3 length equals 14 residues. CDR3 sequence: CSVGSGSTYNEQFF.

The CDR3 reads CSVDGQPETQYF. The V gene is TRBV29-1, the J gene TRBJ2-5; lacking DNA, the TRBD1 call made by TCRdb goes unchecked. The germline CDR1 and CDR2 sequences are SQVTM and ANQGSEA. The CDR3 has 12 amino acids.

This clonotype is labeled medium-sized based on frequency. The V call is TRBV20-1, the J call TRBJ1-3. The CDR3 length is 11 residues. Germline CDR1 reads DFQATT; CDR2 reads SNEGSKA (reference sequence). The CDR3 here is CSATSGNTIYF.

This clonotype is classed as medium-sized by frequency. This chain connects TRBV5-1 to TRBJ2-7; the TCRdb call, TRBD2, lacks DNA for checking. This CDR3 region has 15 residues. The germline gives CDR1 SGHRS, CDR2 YFSETQ. Here the CDR3 reads CASSLGSGGNYEQYF.

The V call is TRBV7-7, the J call TRBJ2-7. Germline CDR1 SSHAT, CDR2 FNYEAQ (reference sequence). The CDR3 covers 13 residues. CDR3: CASSLVEGDEQYF.

This clonotype is called medium-sized based on its frequency. The chain is built from TRBV27 and TRBJ1-1; TCRdb's assignment of TRBD1 cannot be checked, as there is no DNA. The CDR3 runs to 13 residues. Germline CDR1 reads MNHEY; CDR2 reads SMNVEV (reference sequence). The CDR3 loop reads CASSLLGDTEAFF.

V and J are TRBV5-4 and TRBJ2-2. Germline lookup yields CDR1 SGHNT and CDR2 YYREEE (reference sequence). The CDR3 is 11 residues long. CDR3 residues: CASWKHGELFF.

This CDR3 is CASGKDRHGYTF. The rearrangement uses TRBV27 and TRBJ1-2; checking the TCRdb D call of TRBD1 is not possible without DNA. CDR1 and CDR2 from the germline V gene are MNHEY and SMNVEV (reference sequence). The CDR3 has 12 residues.

In terms of frequency, this clonotype is medium-sized. The J gene is TRBJ2-7, the V gene TRBV12-5. Germline V gene sequence: CDR1 LGHNT, CDR2 FRNRAP. The CDR3 is 16 residues long. The CDR3 protein is CASGFNLGQGRHEQYF.

This clonotype registers large by frequency. This sequence joins TRBV7-8 and TRBJ1-1; TCRdb indicates TRBD1, and absent DNA this call remains unverified. In germline, CDR1 is SGHVS, CDR2 FQNEAQ. The CDR3 loop spans 13 amino acids. The CDR3 is CASSSPPFGEAFF. The full variable domain, rest sourced from reference TRBV7-8 and TRBJ1-1, is GAGVSQSPRYKVAKRGQDVALRCDPISGHVSLFWYQQALGQGPEFLTYFQNEAQLDKSGLPSDRFFAERPEGSVSTLKIQRTQQEDSAVYLCASSSPPFGEAFFGQGTRLTVV.

This clonotype is classed as medium-sized by frequency. The rearrangement uses TRBV7-2 and TRBJ2-5; absent DNA, TCRdb's TRBD1 call cannot be checked. The CDR3 runs 16 residues. Germline-derived CDR1 and CDR2 are SGHTA and FQGNSA. CDR3 sequence reads: CASSLARDSLQETQYF.

This clonotype counts as medium-sized by frequency. The J gene is TRBJ1-1, the V gene TRBV5-1. This CDR3 is built from 15 residues. Looked up from germline, CDR1 is SGHRS and CDR2 is YFSETQ. The CDR3 here is CASSLAEEMNTEAFF.

This clonotype is classed as medium-sized by frequency. This chain joins TRBV29-1 and TRBJ2-1; with no DNA, the TCRdb D assignment of TRBD1 cannot be verified. This CDR3 spans 13 amino acids. CDR1 SQVTM and CDR2 ANQGSEA come from the germline V gene. This CDR3 is CSVETDRAHEQFF.

This clonotype is labeled medium-sized based on frequency. The chain carries TRBV12-3 or TRBV12-4 and TRBJ2-2; there is no DNA to check the TCRdb D call of TRBD1. The CDR3 length is 14 residues. The CDR3 here is CASSPGTSTGELFF.

This clonotype is classed as medium-sized by frequency. V and J are TRBV7-9 and TRBJ2-1; TCRdb reports TRBD2, a call that lacks DNA to check it against. The length of the CDR3 is 18 residues. The V gene's germline CDR1 is SEHNR and CDR2 FQNEAQ (reference sequence). CDR3 sequence reads: CASSSPTGGSKALGEQFF.

Measured by frequency, this clonotype is large. This chain links TRBV27 with TRBJ2-1. The CDR3 sequence is 11 residues long. CDR1 and CDR2 from the germline V gene are MNHEY and SMNVEV (reference sequence). CDR3 residues: CASSNLFKQFF.

This chain joins TRBV5-1 and TRBJ2-1. The CDR3 has 15 residues. Germline V gene lookup returns CDR1 SGHRS and CDR2 YFSETQ. CDR3 in amino acids: CASSLRGELGNEQFF.

According to its frequency, this clonotype is medium-sized. The gene calls are TRBV27 and TRBJ1-1. Germline V gene sequence: CDR1 MNHEY, CDR2 SMNVEV (reference sequence). This CDR3 region has 13 residues. The CDR3 is CASSLAGNTEAFF.

This clonotype registers medium-sized by frequency. The genes are TRBV25-1 and TRBJ2-7. Germline V gene lookup returns CDR1 MGHDK and CDR2 SYGVNS. The CDR3 sequence is 13 residues long. CDR3: CASSEYQGYEQYF.

This chain connects TRBV29-1 to TRBJ1-1; TCRdb's D call, TRBD1, is unchecked because there is no DNA. Germline CDR1 reads SQVTM; CDR2 reads ANQGSEA. The CDR3 is 13 residues long. CDR3: CSVLPGANTEAFF. Combining the CDR3 with reference TRBV29-1 and TRBJ1-1 gives the whole variable domain SAVISQKPSRDICQRGTSLTIQCQVDSQVTMMFWYRQQPGQSLTLIATANQGSEATYESGFVIDKFPISRPNLTFSTLTVSNMSPEDSSIYLCSVLPGANTEAFFGQGTRLTVV.

This clonotype ranks as medium-sized in terms of frequency. This chain uses TRBV7-9 with TRBJ2-5; the TCRdb call, TRBD1, lacks DNA for checking. The CDR3 covers 16 residues. Germline V gene sequence: CDR1 SEHNR, CDR2 FQNEAQ (reference sequence). CDR3 loop: CASSPRRGQGQETQYF.

CDR3 loop: CASSFPRGASPLHF. The V and J genes are TRBV7-2 and TRBJ1-6; absent DNA, TCRdb's TRBD1 call cannot be checked. Germline values: CDR1 SGHTA, CDR2 FQGNSA. The CDR3 covers 14 residues.

The chain carries TRBV28 and TRBJ2-3; the TCRdb call, TRBD2, lacks DNA for checking. This CDR3 is built from 16 residues. CDR1 MDHEN and CDR2 SYDVKM come from the germline V gene. The CDR3 loop is CASSPGTSGHTDTQYF.

The chain employs TRBV5-1 and TRBJ2-5; as DNA is missing, the TRBD2 call by TCRdb cannot be tested. Germline V lookup: CDR1 SGHRS, CDR2 YFSETQ. The CDR3 has 16 amino acids. The chain's CDR3 is CASSLGVAGGQETQYF.

Frequency places this clonotype as medium-sized. The chain carries TRBV7-9 and TRBJ1-2; TCRdb proposes TRBD1, but this gene call is untestable without DNA. From germline, CDR1 is SEHNR and CDR2 FQNEAQ (reference sequence). The CDR3 spans 14 residues. The CDR3: CASSLAGTDYGYTF.

By frequency, this clonotype registers medium-sized. The rearrangement joins TRBV6-6 to TRBJ2-3. CDR1 is MNHNY, CDR2 SVGAGI, per germline (reference sequence). This CDR3 region has 13 residues. CDR3: CASSYSWTDTQYF.